These 7 T cell receptor beta chains were all obtained from the same sample, sequenced in a study of patients and donors after allogeneic stem cell transplantation (TCRdb year 2020). Libraries were made using RT-PCR. The sequencing machine was a NextSeq 550. TCRdb took the public reads, trimmed them with fastp at Q25, ran MiXCR for clone calling and kept in-frame beta chains. Rows with one shared CDR3 protein collapse into an entry with the most common genes and DNA. The sample table records under 170,000 distinct CDR3 sequences; 37% of these occur just once. Together, the top ten hold roughly 52% of the sample. The sequenced sample was blood, either unsorted or a sorted T cell fraction (not recorded which). These receptors originate from a human donor who was either an allogeneic HSCT recipient or a stem cell or donor lymphocyte infusion donor (not recorded which). It is not recorded whose cells these are; they may come from a transplant donor.

The rearrangement joins TRBV3-1 to TRBJ2-3, with TRBD2 matching 9 bases. J lost 6 bases, V lost 4 bases, and 11 bases had no gene match. Germline V lookup: CDR1 LGHDT, CDR2 YNNKEL (reference sequence). CDR3 length: 16 residues. The CDR3 region has the DNA TGTGCCAGCAGCCCGACGACTAGCGGCGCCCCGGATACGCAGTATTTT. This codes for CASSPTTSGAPDTQYF.

This clonotype was picked up a small number of times. The gene calls are TRBV5-1 and TRBJ2-1; 10 bases are shared with TRBD2. The CDR3 runs to 18 residues. Germline values: CDR1 SGHRS, CDR2 YFSETQ. The J segment lost 0 bases and the V segment lost 4 bases, leaving 10 bases of the junction unmatched. The CDR3 DNA sequence: TGCGCCAGCAGCCCTCCGGGACTAGCGTCAAGCTCCTACAATGAGCAGTTCTTC. Translating gives CASSPPGLASSSYNEQFF.

The chain is built from TRBV10-3 and TRBJ1-4; 7 bases agree with TRBD1. The V gene end was trimmed by 6 bases and the J gene end by 3 bases; junction bases not matched to a gene: 4. Germline V gives CDR1 ENHRY, CDR2 SYGVKD. The CDR3 is 14 residues long. The CDR3 loop is CAISPGTANEKLFF. CDR3 nucleotide sequence: TGTGCCATCAGCCCCGGGACAGCTAATGAAAAACTGTTTTTT.

A few counts support this clonotype. This chain connects TRBV27 to TRBJ2-2, with 10 bases lining up with TRBD2. CDR3 size: 18 residues. CDR1 and CDR2 (germline): MNHEY, SMNVEV (reference sequence). The J segment lost 4 bases and the V segment lost 6 bases, leaving 14 bases of the junction unmatched. The CDR3 spells CASSPPRLAGVTTGELFF. CDR3 sequence (DNA): TGTGCCAGCAGCCCCCCTAGGCTAGCGGGGGTCACCACCGGGGAGCTGTTTTTT.

The chain carries TRBV15 and TRBJ1-5; 7 bases are shared with TRBD1. Looked up from germline, CDR1 is LNHNV and CDR2 is YYDKDF (reference sequence). J was trimmed by 2 bases and V by 0 bases; bases with no gene match: 4. The CDR3 loop spans 16 amino acids. CDR3 sequence (DNA): TGTGCCACCAGCAGAGATCTAGGGACAGGCAATCAGCCCCAGCATTTT. Translating it yields CATSRDLGTGNQPQHF.

The chain combines TRBV20-1 with TRBJ2-7, with no clear D. CDR1 and CDR2 from the germline V gene are DFQATT and SNEGSKA (reference sequence). The CDR3 consists of 15 residues. V lost 3 bases to trimming and J lost 2 bases, with 17 bases between them. CDR3 in DNA: TGCAGTGCTAGCGCGGCGTCCCTCGCCCCCTACGAGCAGTACTTC. Protein: CSASAASLAPYEQYF.

The gene calls are TRBV7-3 and TRBJ1-6, with D perhaps matching TRBD1 (6 bases). Germline V lookup: CDR1 SGHTA, CDR2 FQGTGA. The ends were cut back, 4 bases at V and 7 bases at J, with 11 bases in the middle. The CDR3 consists of 14 residues. As DNA, the CDR3 is TGTGCCAGCAGCTACGGACAGTCGAATTCACCCCTCCACTTT. It codes for CASSYGQSNSPLHF. The whole variable domain, filled in from reference TRBV7-3 and TRBJ1-6, reads GAGVSQTPSNKVTEKGKYVELRCDPISGHTALYWYRQSLGQGPEFLIYFQGTGAADDSGLPNDRFFAVRPEGSVSTLKIQRTERGDSAVYLCASSYGQSNSPLHFGNGTRLTVT.